This TCR beta chain was profiled in a study of T cells in Graves' hyperthyroidism and ophthalmopathy. For the study at large: Specimen type is peripheral blood, collected at initial diagnosis prior to any treatment.

RNA transcripts provided the source from which TCR beta CDR3 regions were amplified. The TCR CDR3 was amplified in a first-round RT-PCR using the HTBI primer set. Via MiXCR, TCRdb re-called the multiplex PCR reads, giving one row per CDR3 protein. Found here are 200,000 to 250,000 distinct CDR3 sequences, roughly 17% of them singletons; the top ten hold less than 35%. This clonotype occurred many times. Patients with ophthalmopathy all had a Clinical Activity Score of at least 3, a NOSPECS grade of at least 4 and duration under 3 months. The PBMCs were taken from roughly 10 ml of fresh peripheral blood. Germline V gene data show CDR1 as SGHTA and CDR2 as FQGTGA. The CDR3 extends over 17 amino acids. Trimming took 5 bases from V and 0 from J; bases not matched to a gene: 11.

The material sequenced was blood. The rearrangement links TRBV7-3 to TRBJ2-3; 7 bases align to TRBD2. This receptor was identified in a woman younger than 35 with Graves' ophthalmopathy. CDR3 protein: CASSLGASGTSTDTQYF. In DNA, the CDR3 is TGTGCCAGCAGCCTCGGGGCTAGCGGAACTAGCACAGATACGCAGTATTTT.